Each of the 5 T cell receptor beta chains below was sequenced from the same sample in a study of cytomegalovirus exposure and HLA in healthy donors. Use of 60 Vbeta and 13 Jbeta primers characterized the PCR. Clones were sequenced by immunoSEQ multiplex PCR, and TCRdb holds only the in-frame ones, with some missing. Of roughly 120,000 clones listed, around 70% are singletons. Sequencing used PBMCs. These receptors all come from a middle-aged woman in good health and CMV-seronegative.

The V call is TRBV28, the J call TRBJ2-7; 7 nucleotides match TRBD2. The CDR3 has 14 residues. Germline loops: CDR1 MDHEN, CDR2 SYDVKM. V was clipped by 5 bases and J by 1 base; unmatched bases: 5. Written as DNA, the CDR3 is TGTGCCAGCAGTACCGGGGGAGGGTCCTACGAGCAGTACTTC. Protein product: CASSTGGGSYEQYF. The full variable domain, completed using reference TRBV28 and TRBJ2-7, is DVKVTQSSRYLVKRTGEKVFLECVQDMDHENMFWYRQDPGLGLRLIYFSYDVKMKEKGDIPEGYSVSREKKERFSLILESASTNQTSMYLCASSTGGGSYEQYFGPGTRLTVT.

This clone occurred a few times. The chain recombines TRBV27 with TRBJ2-2; possibly TRBD1 for D (6 bases). Trimming took 2 bases from V and 6 from J, leaving 13 bases between them. The CDR3 contains 15 residues. Germline-derived CDR1 and CDR2 are MNHEY and SMNVEV (reference sequence). CDR3 loop: CASSLNAGAAGELFF. Here the CDR3 DNA reads TGTGCCAGCAGTTTAAATGCAGGGGCTGCCGGGGAGCTGTTTTTT.

The V and J genes are TRBV9 and TRBJ2-7, with 9 bases aligning to TRBD2. With 4 bases clipped from V and 1 base from J, the junction kept 15 bases outside the gene matches. The CDR3 contains 18 residues. Germline CDR1 reads SGDLS; CDR2 reads YYNGEE. The CDR3 sequence is CASSPGRHSGSSSYEQYF. The DNA for the CDR3 is TGTGCCAGCAGCCCTGGGAGACATAGCGGGAGTAGTTCCTACGAGCAGTACTTC.

The genes are TRBV28 and TRBJ2-3, with D perhaps matching TRBD1 (5 bases). The CDR3 is 15 residues long. CDR1 MDHEN and CDR2 SYDVKM come from the germline V gene. The ends were cut back, 3 bases at V and 3 bases at J, with 13 bases in the middle. As DNA, the CDR3 is TGTGCCAGCAGTTTTGCCAGGGCTATAACAGATACGCAGTATTTT. Protein: CASSFARAITDTQYF.

The V gene is TRBV7-6, the J gene TRBJ2-2; D is unclear. CDR1 is SGHVS, CDR2 FNYEAQ, per germline. The CDR3 covers 15 residues. V gave up 2 bases and J gave up 4 bases, with 11 bases separating them. DNA for the CDR3: TGTGCCAGCAGCTTACAGGCCGATTTCACCGGGGAGCTGTTTTTT. Translating it yields CASSLQADFTGELFF.